This TCR beta chain stems from a study of T cells in Graves' hyperthyroidism and ophthalmopathy. Uncontrolled infection, other autoimmune disease, pregnancy or lactation led to exclusion. V lost 4 bases to trimming and J lost 2 bases, with 11 bases between them. This CDR3 comprises 13 residues. Germline V gene lookup returns CDR1 SQVTM and CDR2 ANQGSEA. Using RNA transcripts as the source, TCR beta CDR3 regions were amplified. Using the HTBI primer set, a first-round RT-PCR was run on the TCR CDR3. TCRdb called the multiplex PCR reads again in MiXCR, with one record for every CDR3 protein. The top ten clones hold approximately 7.2% of a sample with over 650,000 distinct CDR3 sequences, less than 45% of them seen once.

The rearrangement uses TRBV29-1 and TRBJ2-5; a weak D match, TRBD2 (6 bases). The sequenced sample was peripheral blood or thyroid tissue (not recorded which). This sequence originates from an adult man with Graves' disease, either hyperthyroidism or ophthalmopathy (not recorded which). The CDR3 here is CSVGGDTQETQYF. In DNA, the CDR3 is TGCAGCGTTGGCGGGGATACACAAGAGACCCAGTACTTC.